Here is one T cell receptor (beta chain) with its context. These data come from a study of blood T cell repertoires in COVID-19. Original processing notes: Reference gene primers were amplified, and this amplification served to estimate nucleated cell counts. The assay was immunoSEQ multiplex PCR, and TCRdb's table has in-frame clones only and misses some. V, J and clone size derive from that table, while D and trimming were established from the DNA sequence. The repertoire holds some 130,000 clones, 75% to 90% seen once, with around 18% in the top ten. V lost 4 bases and J lost 7; bases outside the gene matches: 4. This CDR3 is 14 amino acids long. Germline V gene sequence: CDR1 KGHSY, CDR2 FQNENV.

Sequencing input: peripheral blood. The receptor was isolated from a woman between 45 and 65 years old who had recovered from COVID-19. V and J are TRBV16 and TRBJ1-6; TRBD1 aligns across 7 bases. This CDR3 is CASSRGTANSPLHF. DNA of the CDR3: TGTGCCAGCAGCCGCGGGACAGCCAATTCACCCCTCCACTTT.